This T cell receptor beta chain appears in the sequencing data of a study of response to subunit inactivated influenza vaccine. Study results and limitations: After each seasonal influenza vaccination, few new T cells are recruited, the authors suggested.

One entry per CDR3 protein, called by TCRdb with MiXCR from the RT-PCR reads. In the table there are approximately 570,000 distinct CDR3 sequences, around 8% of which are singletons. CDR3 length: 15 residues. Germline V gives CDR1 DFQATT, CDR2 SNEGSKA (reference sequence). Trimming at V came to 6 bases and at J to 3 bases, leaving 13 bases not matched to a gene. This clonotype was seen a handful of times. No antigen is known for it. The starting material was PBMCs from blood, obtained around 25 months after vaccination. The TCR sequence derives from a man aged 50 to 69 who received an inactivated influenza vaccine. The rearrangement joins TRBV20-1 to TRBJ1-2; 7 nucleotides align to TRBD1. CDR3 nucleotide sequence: TGCAGTGCAACGGACAGGATCAACCCTGACTATGGCTACACCTTC. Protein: CSATDRINPDYGYTF.